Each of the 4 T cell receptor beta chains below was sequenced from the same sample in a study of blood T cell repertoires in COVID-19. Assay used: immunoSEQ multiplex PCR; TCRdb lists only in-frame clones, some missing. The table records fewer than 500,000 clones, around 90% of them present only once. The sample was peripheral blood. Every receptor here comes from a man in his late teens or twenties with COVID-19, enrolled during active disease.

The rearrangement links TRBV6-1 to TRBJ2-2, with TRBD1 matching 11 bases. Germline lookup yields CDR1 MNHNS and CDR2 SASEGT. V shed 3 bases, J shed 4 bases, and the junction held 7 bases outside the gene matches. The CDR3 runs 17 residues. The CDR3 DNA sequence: TGTGCCAGCAGTGATCGCCAGGGACAGGGGGTCACCGGGGAGCTGTTTTTT. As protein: CASSDRQGQGVTGELFF.

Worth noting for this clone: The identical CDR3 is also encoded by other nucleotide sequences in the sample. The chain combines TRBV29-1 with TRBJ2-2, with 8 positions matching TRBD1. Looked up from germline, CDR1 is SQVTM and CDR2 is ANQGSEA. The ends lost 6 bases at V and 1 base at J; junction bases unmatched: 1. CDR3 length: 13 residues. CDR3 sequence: CSVGQGNTGELFF. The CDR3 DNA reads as TGCAGCGTAGGACAGGGGAACACCGGGGAGCTGTTTTTT.

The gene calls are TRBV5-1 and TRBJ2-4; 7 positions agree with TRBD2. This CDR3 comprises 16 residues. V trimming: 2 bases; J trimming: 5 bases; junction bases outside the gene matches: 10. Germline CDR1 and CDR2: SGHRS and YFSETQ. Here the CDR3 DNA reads TGCGCCAGCAGCTTAGCGGGGTCGGGTCGAGAAAACATTCAGTACTTC. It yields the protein CASSLAGSGRENIQYF.

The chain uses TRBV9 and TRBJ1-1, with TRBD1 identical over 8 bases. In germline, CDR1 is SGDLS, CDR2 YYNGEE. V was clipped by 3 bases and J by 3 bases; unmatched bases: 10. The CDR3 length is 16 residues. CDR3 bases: TGTGCCAGCAGCGAAACAGGGGGGAGGCTTTACACTGAAGCTTTCTTT. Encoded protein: CASSETGGRLYTEAFF.